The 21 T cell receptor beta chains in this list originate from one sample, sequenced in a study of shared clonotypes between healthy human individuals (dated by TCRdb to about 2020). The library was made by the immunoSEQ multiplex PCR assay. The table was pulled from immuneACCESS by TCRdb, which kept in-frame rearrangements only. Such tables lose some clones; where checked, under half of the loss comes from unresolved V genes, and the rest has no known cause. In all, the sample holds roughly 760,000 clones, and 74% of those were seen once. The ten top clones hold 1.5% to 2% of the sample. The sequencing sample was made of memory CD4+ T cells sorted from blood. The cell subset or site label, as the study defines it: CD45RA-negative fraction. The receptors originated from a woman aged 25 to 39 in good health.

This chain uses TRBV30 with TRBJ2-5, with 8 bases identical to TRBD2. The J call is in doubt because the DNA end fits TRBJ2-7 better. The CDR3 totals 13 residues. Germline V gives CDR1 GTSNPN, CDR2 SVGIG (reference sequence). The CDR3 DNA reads TGTGCCTGGCGCCCCGGGACTAGCTACGAGCAGTACTTC. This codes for CAWRPGTSYEQYF.

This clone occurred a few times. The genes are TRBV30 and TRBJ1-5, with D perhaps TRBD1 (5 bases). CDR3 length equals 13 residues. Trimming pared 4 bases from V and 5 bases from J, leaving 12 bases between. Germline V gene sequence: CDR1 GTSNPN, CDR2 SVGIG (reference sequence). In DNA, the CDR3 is TGTGCCTGGACGGGGGGATTGGATCAGCCCCAGCATTTT. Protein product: CAWTGGLDQPQHF.

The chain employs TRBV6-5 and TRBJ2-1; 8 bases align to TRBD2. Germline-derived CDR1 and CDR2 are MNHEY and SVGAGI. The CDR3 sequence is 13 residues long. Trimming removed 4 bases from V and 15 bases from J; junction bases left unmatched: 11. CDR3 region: CASSWTSWKDPFF. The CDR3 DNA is TGTGCCAGCAGTTGGACTAGCTGGAAGGACCCGTTCTTC.

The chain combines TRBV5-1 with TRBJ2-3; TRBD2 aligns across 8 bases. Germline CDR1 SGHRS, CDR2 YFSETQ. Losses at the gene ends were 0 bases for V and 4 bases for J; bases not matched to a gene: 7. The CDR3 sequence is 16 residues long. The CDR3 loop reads CASSLEFPGGPDTQYF. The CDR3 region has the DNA TGCGCCAGCAGCTTGGAGTTTCCGGGAGGGCCAGATACGCAGTATTTT.

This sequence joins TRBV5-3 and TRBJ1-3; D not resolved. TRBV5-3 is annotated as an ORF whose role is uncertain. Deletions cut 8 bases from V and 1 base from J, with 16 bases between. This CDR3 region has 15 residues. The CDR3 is CASSPGWGSGNTIYF. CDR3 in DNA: TGTGCCAGCAGCCCCGGTTGGGGATCTGGAAACACCATATATTTT.

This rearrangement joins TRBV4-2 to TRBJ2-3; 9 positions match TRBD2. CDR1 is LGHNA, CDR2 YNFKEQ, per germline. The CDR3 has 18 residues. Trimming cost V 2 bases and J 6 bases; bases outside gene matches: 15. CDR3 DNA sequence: TGTGCCAGCAGCCAATGGGGGTTCGCGGGAGGGCCGGGGGATACGCAGTATTTT. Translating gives CASSQWGFAGGPGDTQYF.

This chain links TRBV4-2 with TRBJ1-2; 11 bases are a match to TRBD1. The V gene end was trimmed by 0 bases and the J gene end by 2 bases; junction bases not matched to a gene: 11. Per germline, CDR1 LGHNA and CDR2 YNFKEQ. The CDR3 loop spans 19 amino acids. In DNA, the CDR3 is TGTGCCAGCAGCCAAGAAGTGAGGTGGGACAGGGGGAAAAACTATGGCTACACCTTC. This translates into CASSQEVRWDRGKNYGYTF.

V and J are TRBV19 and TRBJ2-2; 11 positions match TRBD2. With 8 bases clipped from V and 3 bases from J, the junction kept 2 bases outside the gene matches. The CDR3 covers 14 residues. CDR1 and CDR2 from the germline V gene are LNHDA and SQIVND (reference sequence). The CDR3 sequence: CASRGLADTGELFF. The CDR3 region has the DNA TGTGCCAGTCGGGGACTAGCGGACACCGGGGAGCTGTTTTTT.

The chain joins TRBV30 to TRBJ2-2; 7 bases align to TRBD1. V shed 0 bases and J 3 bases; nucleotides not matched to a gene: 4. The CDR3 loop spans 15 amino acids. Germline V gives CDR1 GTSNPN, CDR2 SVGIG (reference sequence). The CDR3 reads CAWSVGDRDTGELFF. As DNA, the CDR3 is TGTGCCTGGAGTGTAGGGGACAGAGACACCGGGGAGCTGTTTTTT.

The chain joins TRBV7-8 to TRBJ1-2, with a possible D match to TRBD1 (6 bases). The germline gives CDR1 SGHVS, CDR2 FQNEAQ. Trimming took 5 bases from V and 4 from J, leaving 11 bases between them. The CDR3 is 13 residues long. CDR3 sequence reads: CASSQDRFYGYTF. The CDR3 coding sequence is TGTGCCAGCAGCCAAGACAGGTTCTATGGCTACACCTTC.

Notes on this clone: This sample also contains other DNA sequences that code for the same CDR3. The CDR3 coding sequence is TGTGCCAGCACGAGTAGCAATCAGCCCCAGCATTTT. Protein sequence: CASTSSNQPQHF. The chain is built from TRBV28 and TRBJ1-5; D gene unclear. V was cut by 7 bases and J by 0 bases, with 4 bases left in between. The CDR3 contains 12 residues. CDR1 and CDR2 (germline): MDHEN, SYDVKM.

CDR3 nucleotides: TGCGCCAGCAGCCCGGGGGATAGCAATCAGCCCCAGCATTTT. Translated, it gives CASSPGDSNQPQHF. This chain uses TRBV5-1 with TRBJ1-5; tentatively, D is TRBD1 (5 bases). CDR1 and CDR2 from the germline V gene are SGHRS and YFSETQ. V lost 4 bases and J lost 0, with 8 bases in between. This CDR3 comprises 14 residues.

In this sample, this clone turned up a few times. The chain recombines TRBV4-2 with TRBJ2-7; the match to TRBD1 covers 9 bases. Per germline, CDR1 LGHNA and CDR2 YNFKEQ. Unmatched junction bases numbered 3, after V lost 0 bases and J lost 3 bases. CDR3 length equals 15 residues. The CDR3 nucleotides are TGTGCCAGCAGCCAAGATGACAGGGGGGGCTACGAGCAGTACTTC. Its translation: CASSQDDRGGYEQYF.

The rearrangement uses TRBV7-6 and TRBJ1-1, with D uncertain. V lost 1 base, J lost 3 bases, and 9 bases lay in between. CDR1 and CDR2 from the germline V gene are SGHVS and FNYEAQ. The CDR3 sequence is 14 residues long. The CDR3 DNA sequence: TGTGCCAGCAGCTTAGTTCCGTCGGACACTGAAGCTTTCTTT. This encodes CASSLVPSDTEAFF. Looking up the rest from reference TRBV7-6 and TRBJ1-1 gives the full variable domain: GAGVSQSPRYKVTKRGQDVALRCDPISGHVSLYWYRQALGQGPEFLTYFNYEAQQDKSGLPNDRFSAERPEGSISTLTIQRTEQRDSAMYRCASSLVPSDTEAFFGQGTRLTVV.

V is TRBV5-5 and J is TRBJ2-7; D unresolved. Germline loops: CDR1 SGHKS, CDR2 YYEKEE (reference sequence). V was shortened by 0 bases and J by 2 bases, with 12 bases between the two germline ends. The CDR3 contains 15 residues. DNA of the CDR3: TGTGCCAGCAGCTTGGGCACTGGACCAACCTACGAGCAGTACTTC. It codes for CASSLGTGPTYEQYF.

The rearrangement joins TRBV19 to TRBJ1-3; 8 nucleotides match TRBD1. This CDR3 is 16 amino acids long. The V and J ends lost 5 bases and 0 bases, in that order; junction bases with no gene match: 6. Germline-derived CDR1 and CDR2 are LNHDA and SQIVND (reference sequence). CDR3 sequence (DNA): TGTGCCAGTAGTCCCTGGGGACAGGCCTCTGGAAACACCATATATTTT. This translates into CASSPWGQASGNTIYF.

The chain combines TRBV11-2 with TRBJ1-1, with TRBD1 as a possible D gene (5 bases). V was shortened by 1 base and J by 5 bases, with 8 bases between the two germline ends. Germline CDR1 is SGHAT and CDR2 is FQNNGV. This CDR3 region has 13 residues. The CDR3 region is CASSLAGLTEAFF. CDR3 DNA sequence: TGTGCCAGCAGCTTAGCAGGGTTGACTGAAGCTTTCTTT.

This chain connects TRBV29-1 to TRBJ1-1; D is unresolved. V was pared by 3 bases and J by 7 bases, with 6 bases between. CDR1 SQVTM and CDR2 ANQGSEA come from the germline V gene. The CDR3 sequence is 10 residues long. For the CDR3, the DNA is TGCAGCGTTGACAGGAATGAAGCTTTCTTT. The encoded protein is CSVDRNEAFF.

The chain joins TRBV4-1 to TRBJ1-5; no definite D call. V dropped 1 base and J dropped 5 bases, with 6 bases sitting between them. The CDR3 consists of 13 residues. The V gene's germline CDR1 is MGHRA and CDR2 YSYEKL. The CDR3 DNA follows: TGCGCCAGCAGCCAAGGAGGGTATCAGCCCCAGCATTTT. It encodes CASSQGGYQPQHF.

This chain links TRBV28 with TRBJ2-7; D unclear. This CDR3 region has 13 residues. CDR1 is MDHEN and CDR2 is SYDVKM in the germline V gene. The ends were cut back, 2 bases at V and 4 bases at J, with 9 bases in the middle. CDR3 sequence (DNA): TGTGCCAGCAGTTTACGGGCGCATTACGAGCAGTACTTC. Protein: CASSLRAHYEQYF.

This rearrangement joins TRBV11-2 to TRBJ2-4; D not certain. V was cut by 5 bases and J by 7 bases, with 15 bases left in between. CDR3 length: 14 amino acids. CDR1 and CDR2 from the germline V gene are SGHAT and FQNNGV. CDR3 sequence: CASSQALLGNIQYF. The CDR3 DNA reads TGTGCCAGCAGCCAAGCATTATTGGGGAACATTCAGTACTTC. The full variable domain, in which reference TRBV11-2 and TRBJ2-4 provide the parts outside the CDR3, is EAGVAQSPRYKIIEKRQSVAFWCNPISGHATLYWYQQILGQGPKLLIQFQNNGVVDDSQLPKDRFSAERLKGVDSTLKIQPAKLEDSAVYLCASSQALLGNIQYFGAGTRLSVL.